Below are 12 T cell receptor beta chains sequenced from a single sample in a study of shared clonotypes between healthy human individuals. TCRdb's table, derived via immunoSEQ multiplex PCR, lists solely in-frame clones and lacks some. The sample lists some 480,000 clones, roughly 78% occurring once. Input material: PBMCs. These TCRs come from a woman between 40 and 55 years old in good health. Some clones in this sample may be carry-over from other donors' samples.

This clone appeared a few times. The rearrangement joins TRBV2 to TRBJ1-1; perhaps TRBD1 as D (6 bases). This CDR3 has 12 amino acids. V lost 6 bases to trimming and J lost 11 bases, with 16 bases between them. CDR1 and CDR2 (germline): SNHLY, FYNNEI. The CDR3 loop reads CASSNNRVMAFF. The CDR3 coding sequence is TGTGCCAGCAGCAATAACAGGGTGATGGCTTTCTTT.

The chain links TRBV29-1 to TRBJ1-2; TRBD1 agrees at 7 bases. The trim removed 3 bases at V and 6 bases at J, leaving 7 bases unmatched. The CDR3 is 13 residues long. From germline, CDR1 is SQVTM and CDR2 ANQGSEA. Written as DNA, the CDR3 is TGCAGCGTTGAGTCGACAGGGAGGAATGGCTACACCTTC. Translated: CSVESTGRNGYTF.

The chain uses TRBV6-5 and TRBJ2-5; 9 nucleotides align to TRBD2. Matching the DNA end better, TRBJ2-7 makes the J call doubtful. CDR3 length equals 14 residues. The germline V gene has CDR1 MNHEY and CDR2 SVGAGI. In DNA, the CDR3 is TGTGCCAGCAGGCCGGGACTAGCTTTCTACGAGCAGTACTTC. It translates to CASRPGLAFYEQYF.

The V gene is TRBV7-9, the J gene TRBJ2-3; 7 nucleotides line up with TRBD2. V gave up 5 bases and J gave up 1 base; unmatched junction bases: 9. CDR3 length: 16 amino acids. Germline V lookup: CDR1 SEHNR, CDR2 FQNEAQ (reference sequence). CDR3 DNA: TGTGCCAGCAGCCTAGGGGAGGGCACACGCACAGATACGCAGTATTTT. It is translated as CASSLGEGTRTDTQYF.

V and J are TRBV18 and TRBJ1-3; D gene ambiguous. Germline CDR1 and CDR2: KGHSH and LQKENI. This CDR3 region has 17 residues. Trimming pared 3 bases from V and 0 bases from J, leaving 15 bases between. The CDR3 DNA follows: TGTGCCAGCTCACCTCGTGCTGTCCTATTCTCTGGAAACACCATATATTTT. Amino acid sequence: CASSPRAVLFSGNTIYF.

This clone was seen a few times. The chain uses TRBV27 and TRBJ2-2, with D hard to call. V was clipped by 5 bases and J by 0 bases, with 1 base between them. The germline gives CDR1 MNHEY, CDR2 SMNVEV (reference sequence). There are 12 residues in the CDR3. CDR3 sequence (DNA): TGTGCCAGCAGTCCGAACACCGGGGAGCTGTTTTTT. The encoded protein is CASSPNTGELFF.

The rearrangement links TRBV19 to TRBJ2-7, with TRBD1 identical over 7 bases. CDR1 and CDR2 from the germline V gene are LNHDA and SQIVND (reference sequence). This CDR3 has 13 amino acids. Trimming removed 4 bases from V and 4 bases from J; junction bases left unmatched: 4. CDR3 DNA sequence: TGTGCCAGTAGTACTACAGGGGTGTACGAGCAGTACTTC. It codes for CASSTTGVYEQYF.

The chain couples TRBV28 to TRBJ2-7; D is undetermined. The CDR3 covers 14 residues. V lost 1 base and J lost 4, with 11 bases in between. Germline CDR1 reads MDHEN; CDR2 reads SYDVKM. CDR3 sequence: CASSLSALGYEQYF. CDR3 in DNA: TGTGCCAGCAGTTTATCGGCGCTTGGGTACGAGCAGTACTTC.

This chain's CDR3 is CASRQGRSGNTEAFF. CDR3 bases: TGTGCCAGTAGACAGGGGAGAAGTGGGAACACTGAAGCTTTCTTT. This chain joins TRBV19 and TRBJ1-1, with 7 bases lining up with TRBD1. Germline CDR1 and CDR2: LNHDA and SQIVND (reference sequence). V lost 6 bases, J lost 1 base, and 8 bases stayed unmatched. The CDR3 has 15 amino acids.

The chain recombines TRBV5-1 with TRBJ1-1, with a tentative D call TRBD1 (5 bases). CDR1 and CDR2 (germline): SGHRS, YFSETQ. The CDR3 loop spans 15 amino acids. The V gene lost 4 bases and the J gene lost 3 bases, with 16 bases spanning the gap. CDR3 sequence: CASSPRGGADTEAFF. Here the CDR3 DNA reads TGCGCCAGCAGCCCTCGGGGAGGGGCGGACACTGAAGCTTTCTTT.

The chain recombines TRBV5-1 with TRBJ2-3; 7 bases fit TRBD1. Unmatched junction bases numbered 12, after V lost 4 bases and J lost 1 base. The length of the CDR3 is 17 residues. CDR1 SGHRS and CDR2 YFSETQ come from the germline V gene. CDR3 DNA: TGCGCCAGCAGCATGCAACCTCAGGGGGACGGCACAGATACGCAGTATTTT. It translates to CASSMQPQGDGTDTQYF.

The chain couples TRBV7-8 to TRBJ2-2; a possible D gene is TRBD1 (8 bases). The CDR3 covers 14 residues. Germline V gene data show CDR1 as SGHVS and CDR2 as FQNEAQ. Trimming cost V 7 bases and J 5 bases, with 14 bases left between them. The CDR3 spells CASNRGRGTGELFF. Written as DNA, the CDR3 is TGTGCCAGCAACAGGGGGAGGGGGACCGGGGAGCTGTTTTTT.